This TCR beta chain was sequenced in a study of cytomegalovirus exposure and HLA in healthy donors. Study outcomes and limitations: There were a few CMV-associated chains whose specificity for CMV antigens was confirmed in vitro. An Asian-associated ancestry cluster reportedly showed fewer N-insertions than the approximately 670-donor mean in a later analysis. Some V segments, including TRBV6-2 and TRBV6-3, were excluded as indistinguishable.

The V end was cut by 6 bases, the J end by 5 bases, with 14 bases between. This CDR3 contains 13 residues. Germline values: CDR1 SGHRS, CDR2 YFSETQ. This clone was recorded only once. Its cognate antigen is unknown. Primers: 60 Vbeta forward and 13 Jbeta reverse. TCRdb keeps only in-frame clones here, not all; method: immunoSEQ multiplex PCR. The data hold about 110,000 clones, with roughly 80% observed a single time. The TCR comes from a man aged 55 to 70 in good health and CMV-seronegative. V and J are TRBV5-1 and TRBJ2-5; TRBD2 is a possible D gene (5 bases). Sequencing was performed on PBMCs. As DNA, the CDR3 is TGCGCCAGCACTCGCGGGCTTCGGGAGACCCAGTACTTC. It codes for CASTRGLRETQYF. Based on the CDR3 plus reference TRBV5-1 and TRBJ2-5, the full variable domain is KAGVTQTPRYLIKTRGQQVTLSCSPISGHRSVSWYQQTPGQGLQFLFEYFSETQRNKGNFPGRFSGRQFSNSRSEMNVSTLELGDSALYLCASTRGLRETQYFGPGTRLLVL.